Sequencing of this T cell receptor (beta chain) was carried out in a study of cytomegalovirus exposure and HLA in healthy donors. The CDR3 length is 15 residues. V dropped 2 bases and J dropped 4 bases, with 17 bases sitting between them. Germline V lookup: CDR1 GTSNPN, CDR2 SVGIG (reference sequence). With 60 Vbeta and 13 Jbeta primers, the PCR was carried out. Here immunoSEQ multiplex PCR was the method, and the copy in TCRdb shows in-frame clones only, minus some. Of about 130,000 clones in the sample, about 82% are singletons; the top ten hold about 1.2%. The gene calls are TRBV30 and TRBJ1-1; D is undetermined. Input material: PBMCs. This sequence originates from a boy between 10 and 17 years old in good health and CMV-seronegative. DNA of the CDR3: TGTGCCTGGAGTATAGACTTCTCGGCGGGCACTGAAGCTTTCTTT. This gives the protein CAWSIDFSAGTEAFF. The full variable domain, with the rest looked up from reference TRBV30 and TRBJ1-1, is SQTIHQWPATLVQPVGSPLSLECTVEGTSNPNLYWYRQAAGRGLQLLFYSVGIGQISSEVPQNLSASRPQDRQFILSSKKLLLSDSGFYLCAWSIDFSAGTEAFFGQGTRLTVV.